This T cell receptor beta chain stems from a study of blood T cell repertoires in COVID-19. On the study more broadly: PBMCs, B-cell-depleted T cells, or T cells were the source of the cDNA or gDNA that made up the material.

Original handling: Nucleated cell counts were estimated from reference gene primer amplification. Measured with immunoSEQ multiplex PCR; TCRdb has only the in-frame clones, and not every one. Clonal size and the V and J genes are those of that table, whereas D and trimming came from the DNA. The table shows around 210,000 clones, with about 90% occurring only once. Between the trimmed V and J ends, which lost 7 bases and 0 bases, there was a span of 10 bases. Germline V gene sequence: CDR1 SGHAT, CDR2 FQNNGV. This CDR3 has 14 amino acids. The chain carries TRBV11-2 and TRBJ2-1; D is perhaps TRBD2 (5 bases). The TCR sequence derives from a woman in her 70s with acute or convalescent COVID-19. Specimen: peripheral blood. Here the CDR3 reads CASNQRSSYNEQFF. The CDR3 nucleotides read TGTGCCAGCAACCAGCGGAGCTCCTACAATGAGCAGTTCTTC.